These T cell receptor beta chains were read from a single sample in a study of T cell changes during pregnancy in multiple sclerosis. Assay: immunoSEQ multiplex PCR; the TCRdb copy retains only in-frame clones and omits some. Of 15,000 to 20,000 clones detected, 70% to 90% appear once; the ten largest clones hold around a tenth. Material: CD8+ T cells from peripheral blood mononuclear cells, obtained after pregnancy. These receptors came from a female donor with multiple sclerosis, enrolled in a pregnancy study. The CDR3 runs from the conserved cysteine through the conserved F or W. Each record gives: V gene, J gene, CDR3 protein.

TRBV11-2,TRBJ1-1,CASSFEGTEAFF
TRBV16,TRBJ2-7,CASSQTRGNEQYF
TRBV7-9,TRBJ1-2,CASSRPAAGPGGYTF
TRBV6-1,TRBJ2-7,CASREGLAGGYEQYF
TRBV12-5,TRBJ2-3,CASALLAGADTQYF
TRBV7-6,TRBJ1-5,CASSLAVGGGADQPQHF
TRBV27,TRBJ1-2,CASKKEGSGGYTF
TRBV21-1,TRBJ2-2,CASRPFRDRGDGELFF
TRBV27,TRBJ2-1,CASSLGTGVGRSDEQFF
TRBV7-9,TRBJ2-1,CASSPRQGNEQFF
TRBV4-3,TRBJ1-2,CASSQILDRESLGGYTF
TRBV25-1,TRBJ1-6,CASSESTESYNSPLHF
TRBV11-3,TRBJ1-1,CASSFKGQLNTEAFF
TRBV30,TRBJ2-2,CAWSVSSNTGELFF
TRBV6-4,TRBJ2-3,CASSEAGGTDTQYF
TRBV6-5,TRBJ2-1,CASSYSGLQGYNEQFF
TRBV19,TRBJ1-5,CASSKEFDTALNQPQHF
TRBV29-1,TRBJ1-4,CSVRTAGDEKLFF
TRBV27,TRBJ2-7,CASSLSPGTGSYEQYF
TRBV2,TRBJ2-5,CASRASAETQYF
TRBV5-1,TRBJ1-2,CASSVSHDGYTF
TRBV27,TRBJ2-1,CASRDWTSENEQFF
TRBV2,TRBJ2-7,CASSGLRDRVGDEQYF
TRBV11-2,TRBJ2-7,CASSLWSLAGGPHYEQYF
TRBV2,TRBJ2-7,CASYGQGGHEQYF
TRBV5-8,TRBJ2-1,CASSLGLAGAEQFF
TRBV6-1,TRBJ1-5,CASSEADYSNQPQHF
TRBV4-2,TRBJ2-7,CASSQVIGTGSLEQYF